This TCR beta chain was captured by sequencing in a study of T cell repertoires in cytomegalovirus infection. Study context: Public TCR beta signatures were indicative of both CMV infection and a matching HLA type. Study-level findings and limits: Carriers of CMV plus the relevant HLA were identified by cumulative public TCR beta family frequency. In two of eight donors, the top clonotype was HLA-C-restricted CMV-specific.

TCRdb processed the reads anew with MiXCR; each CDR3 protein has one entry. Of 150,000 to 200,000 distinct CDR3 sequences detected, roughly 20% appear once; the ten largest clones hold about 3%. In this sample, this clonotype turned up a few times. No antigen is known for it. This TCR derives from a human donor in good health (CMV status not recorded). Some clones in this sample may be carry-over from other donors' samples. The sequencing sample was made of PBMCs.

CDR3 in DNA: TGTGCCAGCAGCTACGGGGTGACCGGGGAGCTGTTTTTT. This translates into CASSYGVTGELFF. The rearrangement uses TRBV5-5 and TRBJ2-2; the D gene is possibly TRBD2 (5 bases). Trimming shortened V by 3 bases and J by 5 bases, and 8 bases separated the two germline ends. This CDR3 has 13 amino acids. Germline CDR1 reads SGHKS; CDR2 reads YYEKEE (reference sequence).